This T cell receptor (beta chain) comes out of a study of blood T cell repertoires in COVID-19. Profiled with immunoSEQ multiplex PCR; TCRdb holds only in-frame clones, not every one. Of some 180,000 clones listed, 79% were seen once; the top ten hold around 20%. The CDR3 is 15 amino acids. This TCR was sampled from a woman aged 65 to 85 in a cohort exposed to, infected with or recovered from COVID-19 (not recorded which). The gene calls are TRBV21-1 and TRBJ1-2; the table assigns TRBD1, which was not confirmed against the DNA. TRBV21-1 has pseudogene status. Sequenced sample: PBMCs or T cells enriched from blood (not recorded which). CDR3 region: CASSKAPDREDGYTF. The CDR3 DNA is TGTGCCAGCAGCAAAGCCCCGGACAGGGAGGATGGCTACACCTTC.